The rows below give T cell receptor beta chains drawn from one sample of a study of blood T cell repertoires in COVID-19. The assay was immunoSEQ multiplex PCR, and TCRdb's table has in-frame clones only and misses some. The sample includes tens of thousands of clones, approximately 83% of them seen just once. Sample: peripheral blood. The source of these receptors is a man aged 65 to 79 with acute or convalescent COVID-19. CDR3s leave out the opening cysteine and the closing phenylalanine or tryptophan. The D gene is left open where the match is weak.

CDR3 length: 13
D gene: NA
V gene: TRBV3-1/TRBV3-2
J gene: TRBJ1-1
CDR3 protein: ASSQVGGAGTEAF

CDR3 length: 10
D gene: NA
V gene: TRBV4-1
J gene: TRBJ2-3
CDR3 protein: ASSQDANTQY

CDR3 length: 12
D gene: NA
V gene: TRBV11-3
J gene: TRBJ2-7
CDR3 protein: ASSLDQGSHEQY

CDR3 length: 10
D gene: NA
V gene: TRBV9
J gene: TRBJ2-1
CDR3 protein: ASSRGSVEQF

CDR3 length: 11
D gene: NA
V gene: TRBV7-2
J gene: TRBJ2-1
CDR3 protein: ASSLASSNEQF

CDR3 length: 12
D gene: TRBD1
V gene: TRBV18
J gene: TRBJ1-1
CDR3 protein: ASSPGQENTEAF

CDR3 length: 10
D gene: NA
V gene: TRBV5-6
J gene: TRBJ2-7
CDR3 protein: ASSLGTREQY

CDR3 length: 16
D gene: NA
V gene: TRBV21-1
J gene: TRBJ2-7
CDR3 protein: ASSKGGLWWDRAYEQY

CDR3 length: 15
D gene: NA
V gene: TRBV5-4
J gene: TRBJ2-7
CDR3 protein: ASSWRGGRDGSYEQY

CDR3 length: 11
D gene: NA
V gene: TRBV5-4
J gene: TRBJ1-2
CDR3 protein: ASSLGAGESYT

CDR3 length: 15
D gene: NA
V gene: TRBV5-1
J gene: TRBJ2-5
CDR3 protein: ASSLGALPRGQETQY

CDR3 length: 13
D gene: NA
V gene: TRBV5-1
J gene: TRBJ1-6
CDR3 protein: ASSPRATGNSPLH

CDR3 length: 13
D gene: NA
V gene: TRBV15
J gene: TRBJ2-2
CDR3 protein: ATSVDRLSDGELF

CDR3 length: 14
D gene: NA
V gene: TRBV18
J gene: TRBJ1-3
CDR3 protein: ASSLGDGGSGNTIY

CDR3 length: 13
D gene: NA
V gene: TRBV6-2/TRBV6-3
J gene: TRBJ2-7
CDR3 protein: ASTPRGQGSYEQY

CDR3 length: 12
D gene: TRBD2
V gene: TRBV30
J gene: TRBJ2-7
CDR3 protein: AWNALAADYEQY

CDR3 length: 12
D gene: NA
V gene: TRBV28
J gene: TRBJ2-5
CDR3 protein: ASSQAQEQETQY